A single sample gave rise to the 2 T cell receptor beta chains below, sequenced in a study of beta chain features in type 1 diabetes. General study points: Type 1 diabetes patients had TCRB CDR3s that were shorter (moderately but significantly so) in all four CD4+ subsets.

cDNA synthesis used the whole RNA isolate, giving expressed TCRB sequences. Some clones are missing from TCRdb's copy, which holds only in-frame ones; the method was immunoSEQ multiplex PCR. The table lists about 150,000 clones, approximately 8.1% of them singletons. Their antigen targets remain unknown. The sequenced material came from central memory CD4+ T cells from blood. The receptor source for this set is a man between 18 and 35 years old with type 1 diabetes.

The CDR3, as DNA: TGTGCCATCAGGAACACCGGGACAGCCTACGAGCAGTACTTC. It codes for CAIRNTGTAYEQYF. The V gene is TRBV10-3, the J gene TRBJ2-7; 7 bases map to TRBD1. Germline CDR1 is ENHRY and CDR2 is SYGVKD. This CDR3 region has 14 residues. V dropped 6 bases and J dropped 2; count of bases not matched to a gene: 7.

V usage is TRBV29-1 and J usage is TRBJ1-1; 8 nucleotides agree with TRBD1. The CDR3 extends over 15 amino acids. The V segment lost 7 bases and the J segment 4 bases; nucleotides outside the gene matches: 14. Germline CDR1 reads SQVTM; CDR2 reads ANQGSEA. CDR3 nucleotides: TGCAGCGCACTGAAACAGGGGGTAAGGAGCACTGAAGCTTTCTTT. It codes for CSALKQGVRSTEAFF. Full variable domain (remainder filled in from reference TRBV29-1 and TRBJ1-1): SAVISQKPSRDICQRGTSLTIQCQVDSQVTMMFWYRQQPGQSLTLIATANQGSEATYESGFVIDKFPISRPNLTFSTLTVSNMSPEDSSIYLCSALKQGVRSTEAFFGQGTRLTVV.